What follows are 14 T cell receptor beta chains derived from one specimen sequenced in a study of cytomegalovirus exposure and HLA in healthy donors. This PCR relied on a set of 60 Vbeta primers and 13 Jbeta primers. Sequencing was performed with immunoSEQ multiplex PCR; in TCRdb, only in-frame clones are kept and a portion is missing. Of 150,000 to 200,000 clones listed, around 80% were seen once; the top ten hold 4.4%. Specimen: PBMCs. These receptor sequences come from a woman aged 25 to 39 in good health and CMV-seropositive.

CDR3 sequence (DNA): TGCGCCGTCCCCATGGAGGGGAGAGAGACCCAGTACTTC. Its protein is CAVPMEGRETQYF. The chain recombines TRBV23-1 with TRBJ2-5; D may be TRBD2 (6 bases). TRBV23-1 has ORF status, its function being uncertain. CDR3 length: 13 residues. Trimming removed 11 bases from V and 4 bases from J, with 17 bases in between.

The chain carries TRBV6-5 and TRBJ2-3, with D maybe TRBD2 (5 bases). Germline CDR1 MNHEY, CDR2 SVGAGI. The CDR3 has 15 amino acids. V lost 2 bases to trimming and J lost 6 bases, with 15 bases between them. DNA of the CDR3: TGTGCCAGCAGTTACCGCGGCCTAACGGGGGATACGCAGTATTTT. Its translation is CASSYRGLTGDTQYF.

The V and J genes are TRBV27 and TRBJ2-7; weak D call: TRBD2 (5 bases). Germline CDR1 and CDR2: MNHEY and SMNVEV (reference sequence). Trimming left V 5 bases short and J 4 bases short, with 18 bases between. The CDR3 spans 15 residues. CDR3 region: CASSPIGLGDYEQYF. CDR3 nucleotides: TGTGCCAGCAGTCCGATTGGCCTGGGAGATTACGAGCAGTACTTC.

The chain combines TRBV7-9 with TRBJ2-7; no firm D call. Per germline, CDR1 SEHNR and CDR2 FQNEAQ (reference sequence). V gave up 0 bases and J gave up 6 bases, with 6 bases separating them. This CDR3 comprises 12 residues. The CDR3 DNA reads TGTGCCAGCAGCTTAGCCCTAGGCGAGCAGTACTTC. Amino acids: CASSLALGEQYF.

The chain has TRBV6-5 and TRBJ2-5; 9 positions match TRBD1. Germline CDR1 is MNHEY and CDR2 is SVGAGI. Trimming at V came to 0 bases and at J to 4 bases, leaving 6 bases not matched to a gene. This CDR3 spans 16 amino acids. The CDR3 DNA sequence: TGTGCCAGCAGTTACTCGTTGAACAGGGGGCGAGAGACCCAGTACTTC. Amino acids: CASSYSLNRGRETQYF.

The V call is TRBV19, the J call TRBJ1-6; D remains ambiguous. CDR3 length equals 12 residues. The V end lost 9 bases, the J end lost 7 bases, and 10 bases lay between the germline ends. Germline V gene lookup returns CDR1 LNHDA and CDR2 SQIVND (reference sequence). The CDR3: CASGRENSPLHF. In DNA form, the CDR3 reads TGTGCCAGCGGGCGGGAAAATTCACCCCTCCACTTT.

The chain links TRBV2 to TRBJ2-5, with 10 positions matching TRBD1. The CDR3 spans 14 residues. V lost 5 bases to trimming and J lost 4 bases; unmatched junction nucleotides: 4. Germline V gene data show CDR1 as SNHLY and CDR2 as FYNNEI. CDR3 DNA: TGTGCCAGCAGTCCCCGGACAGGGGGAGAGACCCAGTACTTC. Residues: CASSPRTGGETQYF.

The chain has TRBV2 and TRBJ1-2, with D perhaps matching TRBD1 (6 bases). In germline, CDR1 is SNHLY, CDR2 FYNNEI. This CDR3 contains 13 residues. Trimming took off 8 bases at V and 2 bases at J, with 12 bases between the two ends. This chain's CDR3 is CASGQTSNYGYTF. The CDR3 DNA follows: TGTGCCAGCGGACAGACAAGCAACTATGGCTACACCTTC.

This clone showed up just once. The genes are TRBV4-3 and TRBJ1-1; D is perhaps TRBD1 (6 bases). This CDR3 has 18 amino acids. Deletions cut 0 bases from V and 0 bases from J, with 17 bases between. CDR1 is LGHNA and CDR2 is YSLEER in the germline V gene. The CDR3 DNA reads TGCGCCAGCAGCCAAGATTTTGGCCGTGGACAGATGAACACTGAAGCTTTCTTT. The encoded protein is CASSQDFGRGQMNTEAFF.

The V gene is TRBV6-6, the J gene TRBJ2-7; possible D gene TRBD1, 6 bases. The germline V gene encodes CDR1 MNHNY and CDR2 SVGAGI (reference sequence). CDR3 length: 13 amino acids. Trimming left V 4 bases short and J 3 bases short, with 10 bases between. The CDR3 DNA reads TGTGCCAGCAGTTTGATGACAGGCTACGAGCAGTACTTC. This translates into CASSLMTGYEQYF.

The rearrangement links TRBV6-6 to TRBJ1-2, with D uncertain. The CDR3 covers 14 residues. Germline loops: CDR1 MNHNY, CDR2 SVGAGI (reference sequence). Trimming took 2 bases from V and 3 from J, leaving 10 bases between them. The CDR3 sequence is CASSYVGSYYGYTF. The CDR3 DNA is TGTGCCAGCAGTTACGTGGGCAGCTACTATGGCTACACCTTC.

This clone was seen a few times. The chain is built from TRBV7-9 and TRBJ1-1; D unclear. This CDR3 has 12 residues. Germline V gene data show CDR1 as SEHNR and CDR2 as FQNEAQ (reference sequence). V was trimmed by 1 base and J by 5 bases, leaving 5 bases between them. CDR3 nucleotides: TGTGCCAGCAGCTTAGGAGAGACTGAAGCTTTCTTT. Protein: CASSLGETEAFF.

The chain uses TRBV5-8 and TRBJ2-2, with 7 nucleotides matching TRBD1. The germline V gene has CDR1 SGHTS and CDR2 YDEGEE. J was trimmed by 6 bases and V by 4 bases; bases with no gene match: 9. The CDR3 loop spans 15 amino acids. The CDR3 loop reads CASSKLPQGAGELFF. CDR3 in DNA: TGTGCCAGCAGCAAACTGCCCCAGGGGGCCGGGGAGCTGTTTTTT. Together with reference TRBV5-8 and TRBJ2-2, the CDR3 gives the full variable domain: EAGVTQSPTHLIKTRGQQATLRCSPISGHTSVYWYQQALGLGLQFLLWYDEGEERNRGNFPPRFSGRQFPNYSSELNVNALELEDSALYLCASSKLPQGAGELFFGEGSRLTVL.

In the case of this clone: Other DNA sequences of this sample code for an identical CDR3. This chain joins TRBV5-1 and TRBJ2-7, with D uncertain. CDR3 size: 13 residues. Germline assignment: CDR1 SGHRS and CDR2 YFSETQ. The germline V and J ends were trimmed by 4 bases and 0 bases, with 8 bases remaining between them. This CDR3 reads CASSPSSSYEQYF. The CDR3 bases are TGCGCCAGCAGCCCCTCTAGCTCCTACGAGCAGTACTTC.